Below, 21 T cell receptor beta chains from the same sample are listed, as sequenced in a study of blood T cell repertoires in COVID-19. Clones were read by immunoSEQ multiplex PCR, and TCRdb kept only the in-frame ones, dropping some. This sample has over 55,000 clones; approximately 88% occur once, and the top ten carry roughly 9.2%. The source material was peripheral blood. Every receptor here comes from a man aged 50 or older with active COVID-19.

The chain links TRBV9 to TRBJ1-2; TRBD1 might be the D (5 bases). Trimming left V 0 bases short and J 8 bases short, with 14 bases between. This CDR3 contains 14 residues. The germline V gene encodes CDR1 SGDLS and CDR2 YYNGEE. The CDR3 DNA sequence: TGTGCCAGCAGCGTAGGCGACAGCCTAGGGGGCTACACCTTC. It encodes CASSVGDSLGGYTF.

This clone has a single count. This chain joins TRBV3-1 (or the pseudogene TRBV3-2) and TRBJ2-1; perhaps TRBD2 as D (6 bases). Germline V gene sequence: CDR1 LGHDT, CDR2 YNNKEL (reference sequence). CDR3 length: 13 amino acids. V gave up 1 base and J gave up 9 bases, with 10 bases separating them. This CDR3 reads CASSQGVGGEQFF. The CDR3 DNA is TGTGCCAGCAGCCAAGGCGTCGGGGGTGAGCAGTTCTTC.

The chain joins TRBV7-2 to TRBJ2-1; weak D call: TRBD2 (6 bases). Trimming left V 1 base short and J 7 bases short, with 17 bases between. Germline values: CDR1 SGHTA, CDR2 FQGNSA. This CDR3 has 16 residues. CDR3 sequence (DNA): TGTGCCAGCAGCTTAGGGTCTACTAGCAGGAGGAATGAGCAGTTCTTC. It is translated as CASSLGSTSRRNEQFF.

The J gene is TRBJ2-5, the V gene TRBV10-3, with 15 bases lining up with TRBD2. Germline assignment: CDR1 ENHRY and CDR2 SYGVKD. The V gene end was trimmed by 6 bases and the J gene end by 3 bases; junction bases not matched to a gene: 2. There are 15 residues in the CDR3. The DNA of the CDR3 is TGTGCCATCAGACGGACTAGCGGGGGGGAAGAGACCCAGTACTTC. Protein sequence: CAIRRTSGGEETQYF.

This chain joins TRBV5-1 and TRBJ2-7, with D perhaps TRBD1 (5 bases). CDR3 length: 15 amino acids. Germline-derived CDR1 and CDR2 are SGHRS and YFSETQ. Trimming cost V 4 bases and J 1 base, with 15 bases left between them. This CDR3 is CASSEDVRGSYEQYF. CDR3 in DNA: TGCGCCAGCAGCGAGGACGTTAGGGGTTCCTACGAGCAGTACTTC.

The chain links TRBV27 to TRBJ2-7, with a weak D call TRBD2 (6 bases). The V gene's germline CDR1 is MNHEY and CDR2 SMNVEV (reference sequence). Trimming shortened V by 4 bases and J by 7 bases, and 11 bases separated the two germline ends. The CDR3 spans 12 residues. The CDR3 DNA is TGTGCCAGCAGTTCCTATGGACTAGAGCAGTACTTC. Translated, it gives CASSSYGLEQYF.

The DNA for the CDR3 is TGTGCCAGCAGCTCCGGCACCGGACTTAATGAAAAACTGTTTTTT. Translating gives CASSSGTGLNEKLFF. The chain carries TRBV7-2 and TRBJ1-4; no firm D call. The CDR3 runs to 15 residues. Germline loops: CDR1 SGHTA, CDR2 FQGNSA. The V and J ends lost 4 bases and 4 bases respectively, with 13 bases between them.

This clone was counted once. The CDR3 coding sequence is TGTGCCAGCAGCCCCCGCCGGCTAGCGGGGCTGAGCTCCTACAATGAGCAGTTCTTC. It is translated as CASSPRRLAGLSSYNEQFF. The chain joins TRBV3-1 (or the pseudogene TRBV3-2) to TRBJ2-1; 9 nucleotides agree with TRBD2. This CDR3 is built from 19 residues. V was pared by 4 bases and J by 0 bases, with 13 bases of the junction left unmatched. Germline CDR1 LGHDT, CDR2 YNNKEL (reference sequence).

This CDR3 reads CASSSGTGNTIYF. The CDR3 coding sequence is TGTGCCAGCAGCTCCGGGACTGGAAACACCATATATTTT. V is TRBV9 and J is TRBJ1-3, with D hard to call. The CDR3 has 13 residues. Trimming removed 4 bases at V and 2 bases at J, with 7 bases between. Germline V lookup: CDR1 SGDLS, CDR2 YYNGEE.

J is TRBJ2-1 and V is TRBV7-9; 13 nucleotides match TRBD2. Germline CDR1 is SEHNR and CDR2 is FQNEAQ (reference sequence). V was clipped by 4 bases and J by 5 bases; unmatched bases: 5. The CDR3 totals 16 residues. CDR3 in DNA: TGTGCCAGCAGCTCGACTAGCGGGGGGAAGAACAATGAGCAGTTCTTC. Protein product: CASSSTSGGKNNEQFF.

The CDR3, as DNA: TGTGCCAGCACCGGCCCGACTGAAGCTTTCTTT. Translation gives CASTGPTEAFF. This chain connects TRBV7-9 to TRBJ1-1; D is unresolved. This CDR3 is 11 amino acids long. Trimming removed 7 bases from V and 5 bases from J, with 8 bases in between. Germline V gives CDR1 SEHNR, CDR2 FQNEAQ (reference sequence).

This rearrangement joins TRBV25-1 to TRBJ1-1, with 7 bases aligning to TRBD1. V gave up 5 bases and J gave up 5 bases; unmatched junction bases: 8. This CDR3 spans 14 amino acids. CDR1 is MGHDK and CDR2 is SYGVNS in the germline V gene. CDR3 DNA: TGTGCCAGCAGTTCGATCCCGGGACAGACTGAAGCTTTCTTT. Protein sequence: CASSSIPGQTEAFF. The full variable domain, its missing parts supplied by reference TRBV25-1 and TRBJ1-1, is EADIYQTPRYLVIGTGKKITLECSQTMGHDKMYWYQQDPGMELHLIHYSYGVNSTEKGDLSSESTVSRIRTEHFPLTLESARPSHTSQYLCASSSIPGQTEAFFGQGTRLTVV.

The J gene is TRBJ2-7, the V gene TRBV7-8; maybe TRBD2 (5 bases). The V end was cut by 2 bases, the J end by 6 bases, with 8 bases between. This CDR3 region has 12 residues. CDR1 and CDR2 (germline): SGHVS, FQNEAQ. This chain's CDR3 is CASSLWGVEQYF. CDR3 DNA sequence: TGTGCCAGCAGCTTATGGGGAGTCGAGCAGTACTTC.

DNA of the CDR3: TGTGCCAGAAACTGGGACAGGATAGGTCAGCCCCAGCATTTT. As protein: CARNWDRIGQPQHF. The chain employs TRBV5-3 and TRBJ1-5; 8 nucleotides match TRBD1. TRBV5-3 falls under the ORF class, with uncertain function. Germline trimming cut 6 bases from V and 6 bases from J; bases unmatched to any gene: 8. This CDR3 spans 14 amino acids.

V is TRBV15 and J is TRBJ2-3; TRBD1 matches 7 bases. This CDR3 contains 15 residues. J was trimmed by 4 bases and V by 0 bases; bases with no gene match: 4. In germline, CDR1 is LNHNV, CDR2 YYDKDF (reference sequence). CDR3 region: CATSRETGFADTQYF. Here the CDR3 DNA reads TGTGCCACCAGCAGAGAGACAGGGTTCGCAGATACGCAGTATTTT. Full variable domain (remainder filled in from reference TRBV15 and TRBJ2-3): DAMVIQNPRYQVTQFGKPVTLSCSQTLNHNVMYWYQQKSSQAPKLLFHYYDKDFNNEADTPDNFQSRRPNTSFCFLDIRSPGLGDTAMYLCATSRETGFADTQYFGPGTRLTVL.

The rearrangement links TRBV18 to TRBJ2-3; no firm D call. The germline V gene has CDR1 KGHSH and CDR2 LQKENI. This CDR3 comprises 16 residues. V was pared by 1 base and J by 0 bases, with 11 bases between. CDR3 DNA: TGTGCCAGCTCACCACGTTCAGGCTTAAGCACAGATACGCAGTATTTT. Protein: CASSPRSGLSTDTQYF.

This chain uses TRBV2 with TRBJ2-5; possibly TRBD1 for D (6 bases). V was pared by 7 bases and J by 4 bases, with 16 bases between. The CDR3 length is 14 residues. The germline V gene encodes CDR1 SNHLY and CDR2 FYNNEI. The DNA of the CDR3 is TGTGCCAGCAAAAAGGGACACGCCATAGAGACCCAGTACTTC. It translates to CASKKGHAIETQYF. Based on the CDR3 plus reference TRBV2 and TRBJ2-5, the full variable domain is EPEVTQTPSHQVTQMGQEVILRCVPISNHLYFYWYRQILGQKVEFLVSFYNNEISEKSEIFDDQFSVERPDGSNFTLKIRSTKLEDSAMYFCASKKGHAIETQYFGPGTRLLVL.

The chain couples TRBV4-3 to TRBJ2-2; 7 bases map to TRBD1. V dropped 5 bases and J dropped 4; count of bases not matched to a gene: 13. This CDR3 contains 17 residues. Germline V gene sequence: CDR1 LGHNA, CDR2 YSLEER. CDR3 nucleotide sequence: TGCGCCAGCAGCTCAGAAGCGACAGGGTGGGCCACCGGGGAGCTGTTTTTT. This codes for CASSSEATGWATGELFF.

The gene calls are TRBV15 and TRBJ2-5; TRBD2 might be the D (5 bases). The V end lost 5 bases, the J end lost 5 bases, and 18 bases lay between the germline ends. Germline values: CDR1 LNHNV, CDR2 YYDKDF (reference sequence). This CDR3 is built from 15 residues. The CDR3 DNA sequence: TGTGCCACCAGCCCCAGAGGGCATAGGGTGGAGACCCAGTACTTC. This codes for CATSPRGHRVETQYF.

This clone showed up just once. The V gene is TRBV3-1 (or the pseudogene TRBV3-2), the J gene TRBJ1-4, with D perhaps matching TRBD1 (5 bases). Trimming took off 4 bases at V and 6 bases at J, with 12 bases between the two ends. The CDR3 totals 14 residues. Germline CDR1 LGHDT, CDR2 YNNKEL (reference sequence). The CDR3, as DNA: TGTGCCAGCAGCCGGCGCGGCAGGGATGAAAAACTGTTTTTT. Its translation is CASSRRGRDEKLFF.

The V and J genes are TRBV5-4 and TRBJ2-5; tentatively, D is TRBD1 (5 bases). Germline lookup yields CDR1 SGHNT and CDR2 YYREEE (reference sequence). V was shortened by 0 bases and J by 5 bases, with 8 bases between the two germline ends. This CDR3 comprises 13 residues. In DNA, the CDR3 is TGTGCCAGCAGCTTGGGGGGCTTGGAGACCCAGTACTTC. It yields the protein CASSLGGLETQYF.